This T cell receptor (beta chain) was captured by sequencing in a study of chemoradiotherapy in HPV16-positive cancers. Study-level points and caveats: Functional assays defining HPV-specific T cells used only a couple of HPV16-positive patients. HPV-responsive T-cell expansion during chemoradiotherapy was linked to improved recurrence-free survival in HPV16-positive patients. During treatment, candidate HPV-specific clones and E7-related motifs expanded in tumor.

Worth noting for this clone: Its antigen is as yet unknown.

The CDR3 totals 15 residues. Germline V gene data show CDR1 as MNHNY and CDR2 as SVGAGI (reference sequence). Trimming stripped 0 bases from V and 4 bases from J, with 9 bases between. Method: immunoSEQ multiplex PCR; TCRdb's copy keeps in-frame clones and lacks some. There are about 10,000 clones in the sample; about 84% occur only once, and roughly 2.4% lies in the top ten. Repeated repertoire sampling spanned the course of chemoradiotherapy. The V gene is TRBV6-6, the J gene TRBJ1-4; D remains ambiguous. The specimen was blood, collected from a patient who underwent chemoradiotherapy. This receptor was taken from a human donor with HPV-associated anogenital cancer. The CDR3 sequence: CASSYSGIHNEKLFF. CDR3 DNA: TGTGCCAGCAGTTACTCCGGGATACATAATGAAAAACTGTTTTTT.